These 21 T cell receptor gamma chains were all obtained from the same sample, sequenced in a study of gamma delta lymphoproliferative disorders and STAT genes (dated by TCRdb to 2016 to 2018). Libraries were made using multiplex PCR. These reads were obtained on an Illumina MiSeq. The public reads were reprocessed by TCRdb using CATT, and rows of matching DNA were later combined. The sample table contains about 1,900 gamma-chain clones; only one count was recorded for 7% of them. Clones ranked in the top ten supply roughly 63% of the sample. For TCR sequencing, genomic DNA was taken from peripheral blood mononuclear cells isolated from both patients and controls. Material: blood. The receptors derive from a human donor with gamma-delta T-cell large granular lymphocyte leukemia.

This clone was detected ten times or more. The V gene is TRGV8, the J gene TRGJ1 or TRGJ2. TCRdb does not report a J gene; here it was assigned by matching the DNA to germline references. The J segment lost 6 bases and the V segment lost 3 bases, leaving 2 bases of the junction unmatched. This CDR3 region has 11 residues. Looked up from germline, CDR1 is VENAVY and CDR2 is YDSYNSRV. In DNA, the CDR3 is TGTGCCACCTGGGATGGTTATAAGAAACTCTTT. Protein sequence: CATWDGYKKLF.

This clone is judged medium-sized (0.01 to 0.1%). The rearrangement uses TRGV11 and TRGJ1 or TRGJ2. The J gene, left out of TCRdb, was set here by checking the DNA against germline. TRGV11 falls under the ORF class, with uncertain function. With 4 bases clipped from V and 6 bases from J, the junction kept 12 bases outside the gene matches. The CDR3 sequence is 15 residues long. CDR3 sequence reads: CACWISPPCGYKKLF. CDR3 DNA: TGTGCCTGCTGGATTAGCCCCCCATGCGGTTATAAGAAACTCTTT.

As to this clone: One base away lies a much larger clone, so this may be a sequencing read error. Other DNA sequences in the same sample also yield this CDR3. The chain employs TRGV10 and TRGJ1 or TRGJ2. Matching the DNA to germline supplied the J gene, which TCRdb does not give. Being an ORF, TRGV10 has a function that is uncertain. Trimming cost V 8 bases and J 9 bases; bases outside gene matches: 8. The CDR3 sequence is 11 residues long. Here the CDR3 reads CAAWDSCKKLF. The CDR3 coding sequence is TGTGCTGCGTGGGATTCATGTAAGAAACTCTTT.

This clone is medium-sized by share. In DNA form, the CDR3 reads TGTGCCTTGTGGGAGGAAGAGTTGGGCAAAAAAATCAAGGTATTT. Translation: CALWEEELGKKIKVF. The J gene is TRGJP, the V gene TRGV9. The J gene, missing from TCRdb, was assigned here through DNA to germline matching. This CDR3 spans 15 amino acids. V trimming: 2 bases; J trimming: 5 bases; junction bases outside the gene matches: 0. Germline values: CDR1 GITISATS, CDR2 ISYDGTV (reference sequence).

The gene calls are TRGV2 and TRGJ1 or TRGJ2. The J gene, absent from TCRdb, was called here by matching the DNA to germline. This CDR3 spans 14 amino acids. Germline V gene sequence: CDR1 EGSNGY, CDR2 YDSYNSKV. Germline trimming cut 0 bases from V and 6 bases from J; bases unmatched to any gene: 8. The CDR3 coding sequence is TGTGCCACCTGGGACGGGCTACCGTTTTATAAGAAACTCTTT. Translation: CATWDGLPFYKKLF.

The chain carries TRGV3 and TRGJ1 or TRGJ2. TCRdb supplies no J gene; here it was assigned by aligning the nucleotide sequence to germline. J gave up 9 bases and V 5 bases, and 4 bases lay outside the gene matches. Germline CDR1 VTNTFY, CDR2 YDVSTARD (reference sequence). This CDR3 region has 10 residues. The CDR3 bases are TGTGCCACCTGGGGGGGTAAGAAACTCTTT. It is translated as CATWGGKKLF.

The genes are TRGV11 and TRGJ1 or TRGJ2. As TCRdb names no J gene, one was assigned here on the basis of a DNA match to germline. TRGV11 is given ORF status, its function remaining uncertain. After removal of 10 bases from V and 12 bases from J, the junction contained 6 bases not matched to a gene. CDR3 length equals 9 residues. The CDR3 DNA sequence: TGTGCCTGCTGTGGGGGGAAACTCTTT. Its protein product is CACCGGKLF.

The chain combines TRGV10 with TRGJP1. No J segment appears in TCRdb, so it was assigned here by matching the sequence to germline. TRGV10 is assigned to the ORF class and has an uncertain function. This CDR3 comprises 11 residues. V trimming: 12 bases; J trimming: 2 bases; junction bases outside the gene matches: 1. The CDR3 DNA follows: TGTGCTGCCACCACTGGTTGGTTCAAGATATTT. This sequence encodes CAATTGWFKIF.

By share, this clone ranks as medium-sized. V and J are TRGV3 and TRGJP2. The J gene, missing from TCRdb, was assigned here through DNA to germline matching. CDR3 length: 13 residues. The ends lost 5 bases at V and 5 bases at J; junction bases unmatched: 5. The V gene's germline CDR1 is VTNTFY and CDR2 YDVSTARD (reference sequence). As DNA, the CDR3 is TGTGCCACCTGGGTCGGAAGTGATTGGATCAAGACGTTT. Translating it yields CATWVGSDWIKTF.

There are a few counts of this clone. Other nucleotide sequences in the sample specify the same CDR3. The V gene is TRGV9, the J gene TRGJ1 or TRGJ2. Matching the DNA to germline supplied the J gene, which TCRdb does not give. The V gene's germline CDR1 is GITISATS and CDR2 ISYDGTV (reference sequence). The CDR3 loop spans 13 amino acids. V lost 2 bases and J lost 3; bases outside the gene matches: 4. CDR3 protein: CALWEGLYYKKLF. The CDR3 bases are TGTGCCTTGTGGGAGGGCCTTTATTATAAGAAACTCTTT.

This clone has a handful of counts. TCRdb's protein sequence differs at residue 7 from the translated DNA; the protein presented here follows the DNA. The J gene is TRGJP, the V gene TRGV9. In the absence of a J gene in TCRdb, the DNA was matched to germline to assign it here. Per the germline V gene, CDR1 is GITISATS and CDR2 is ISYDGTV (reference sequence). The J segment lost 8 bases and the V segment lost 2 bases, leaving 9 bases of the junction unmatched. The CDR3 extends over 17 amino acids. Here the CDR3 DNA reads TGTGCCTTGTGGGAGGGGGAAACCAAGTTGGGCAAAAAAATCAAGGTATTT. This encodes CALWEGETKLGKKIKVF.

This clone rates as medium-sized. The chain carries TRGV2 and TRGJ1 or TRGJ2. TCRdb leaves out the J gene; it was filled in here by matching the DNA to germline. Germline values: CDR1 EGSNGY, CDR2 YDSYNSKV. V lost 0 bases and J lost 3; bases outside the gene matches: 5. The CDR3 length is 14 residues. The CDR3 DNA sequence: TGTGCCACCTGGGACGGGCAAACTTATTATAAGAAACTCTTT. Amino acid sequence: CATWDGQTYYKKLF.

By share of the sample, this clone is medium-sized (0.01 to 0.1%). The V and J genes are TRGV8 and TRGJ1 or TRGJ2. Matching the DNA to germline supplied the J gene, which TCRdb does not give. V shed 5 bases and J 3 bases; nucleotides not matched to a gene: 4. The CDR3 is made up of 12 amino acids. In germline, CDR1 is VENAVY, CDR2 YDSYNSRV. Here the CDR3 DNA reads TGTGCCACCTGGGGGCCTTATTATAAGAAACTCTTT. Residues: CATWGPYYKKLF.

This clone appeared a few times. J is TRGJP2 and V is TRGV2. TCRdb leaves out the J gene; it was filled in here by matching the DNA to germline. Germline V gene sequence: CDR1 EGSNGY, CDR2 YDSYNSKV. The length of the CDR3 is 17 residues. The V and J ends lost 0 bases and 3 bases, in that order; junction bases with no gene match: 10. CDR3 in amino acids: CATWDGHRTRSDWIKTF. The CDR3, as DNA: TGTGCCACCTGGGACGGGCACCGCACCCGTAGTGATTGGATCAAGACGTTT.

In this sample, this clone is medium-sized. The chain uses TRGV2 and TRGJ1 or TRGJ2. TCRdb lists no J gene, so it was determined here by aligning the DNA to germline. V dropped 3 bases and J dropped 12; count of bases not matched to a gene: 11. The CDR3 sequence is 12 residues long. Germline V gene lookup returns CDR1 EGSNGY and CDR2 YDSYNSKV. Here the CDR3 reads CATWDRELGKLF. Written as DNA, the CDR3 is TGTGCCACCTGGGACCGGGAACTAGGGAAACTCTTT.

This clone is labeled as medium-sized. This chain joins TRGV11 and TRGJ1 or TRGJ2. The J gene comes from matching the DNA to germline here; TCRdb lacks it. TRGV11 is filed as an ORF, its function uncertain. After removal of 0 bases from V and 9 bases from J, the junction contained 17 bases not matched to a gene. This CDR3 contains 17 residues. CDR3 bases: TGTGCCTGCTGGATTAGGCACATCTTCCGAAACGATAGTAAGAAACTCTTT. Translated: CACWIRHIFRNDSKKLF.

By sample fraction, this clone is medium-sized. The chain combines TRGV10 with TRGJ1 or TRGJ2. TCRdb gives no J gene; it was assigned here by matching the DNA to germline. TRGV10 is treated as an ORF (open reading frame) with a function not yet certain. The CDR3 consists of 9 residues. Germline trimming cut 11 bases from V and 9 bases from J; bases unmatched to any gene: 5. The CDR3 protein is CAAARKKLF. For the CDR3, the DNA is TGTGCTGCGGCTCGTAAGAAACTCTTT.

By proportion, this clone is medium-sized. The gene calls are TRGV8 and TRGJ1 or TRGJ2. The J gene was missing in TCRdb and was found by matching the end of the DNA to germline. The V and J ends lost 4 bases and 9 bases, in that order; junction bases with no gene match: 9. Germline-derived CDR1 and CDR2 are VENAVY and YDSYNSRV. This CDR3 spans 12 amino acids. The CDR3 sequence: CATWESEFKKLF. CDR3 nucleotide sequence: TGTGCCACCTGGGAATCCGAATTTAAGAAACTCTTT.

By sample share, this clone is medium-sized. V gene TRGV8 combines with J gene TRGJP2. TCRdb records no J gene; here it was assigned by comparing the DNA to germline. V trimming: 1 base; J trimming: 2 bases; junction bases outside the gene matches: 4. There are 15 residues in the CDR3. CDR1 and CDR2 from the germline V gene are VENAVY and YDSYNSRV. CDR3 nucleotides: TGTGCCACCTGGGATAGTAGAAGTAGTGATTGGATCAAGACGTTT. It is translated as CATWDSRSSDWIKTF.

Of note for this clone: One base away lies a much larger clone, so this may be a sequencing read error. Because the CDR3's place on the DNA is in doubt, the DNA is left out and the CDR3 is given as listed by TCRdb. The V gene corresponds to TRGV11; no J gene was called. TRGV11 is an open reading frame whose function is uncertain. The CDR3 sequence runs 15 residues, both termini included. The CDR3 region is CTTVPAGLGTTKKLF.

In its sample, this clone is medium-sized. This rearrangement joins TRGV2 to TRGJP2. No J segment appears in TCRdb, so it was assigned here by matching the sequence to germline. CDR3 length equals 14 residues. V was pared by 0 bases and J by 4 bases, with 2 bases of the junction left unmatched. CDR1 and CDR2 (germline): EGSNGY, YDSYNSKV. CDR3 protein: CATWDGPSDWIKTF. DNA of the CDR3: TGTGCCACCTGGGACGGGCCTAGTGATTGGATCAAGACGTTT.